The 26 T cell receptor beta chains below come from one sample, sequenced in a study of cytomegalovirus exposure and HLA in healthy donors. The method was immunoSEQ multiplex PCR; TCRdb's version includes in-frame clones alone and lacks a portion of them. The repertoire has approximately 220,000 clones, approximately 90% of them found once; the top ten carry about 0.95%. The sample taken for sequencing was PBMCs. All receptors derive from a woman in her late teens or twenties in good health and CMV-seronegative.

The chain carries TRBV7-6 and TRBJ1-1; D possibly corresponds to TRBD1 (6 bases). CDR1 SGHVS and CDR2 FNYEAQ come from the germline V gene. Trimming took 1 base from V and 3 from J, leaving 6 bases between them. This CDR3 region has 13 residues. The CDR3 coding sequence is TGTGCCAGCAGCTTAGGGACAGACACTGAAGCTTTCTTT. Protein product: CASSLGTDTEAFF.

The chain recombines TRBV6-5 with TRBJ2-5; 7 positions match TRBD2. The V gene end was trimmed by 7 bases and the J gene end by 5 bases; junction bases not matched to a gene: 7. Germline CDR1 reads MNHEY; CDR2 reads SVGAGI. The CDR3 has 13 residues. The CDR3 sequence is CASTSGPPETQYF. The CDR3 nucleotides are TGTGCCAGCACTAGCGGACCACCGGAGACCCAGTACTTC.

The V gene is TRBV7-2, the J gene TRBJ1-4; tentatively, D is TRBD1 (5 bases). The CDR3 runs to 15 residues. CDR1 is SGHTA, CDR2 FQGNSA, per germline. Trimming shortened V by 5 bases and J by 7 bases, and 17 bases separated the two germline ends. CDR3 nucleotide sequence: TGTGCCAGCAGCCCCCTTCAAACCGGGGGTGAAAAACTGTTTTTT. Protein product: CASSPLQTGGEKLFF.

This clone occurred once. V is TRBV7-9 and J is TRBJ2-2, with a weak D call TRBD2 (6 bases). There are 14 residues in the CDR3. V gave up 6 bases and J gave up 5 bases, with 13 bases separating them. Germline V gene sequence: CDR1 SEHNR, CDR2 FQNEAQ (reference sequence). For the CDR3, the DNA is TGTGCCAGCAGGCCCCCCCGGGGGACCGGGGAGCTGTTTTTT. The encoded protein is CASRPPRGTGELFF.

The chain uses TRBV2 and TRBJ2-2, with a tentative D call TRBD2 (5 bases). Germline assignment: CDR1 SNHLY and CDR2 FYNNEI. The CDR3 runs 18 residues. Trimming shortened V by 5 bases and J by 4 bases, and 23 bases separated the two germline ends. CDR3 bases: TGTGCCAGCAGTCGCGCGCAGAGGGAGCGGAGACCCACCGGGGAGCTGTTTTTT. It translates to CASSRAQRERRPTGELFF.

The chain joins TRBV7-6 to TRBJ2-7, with TRBD2 matching 13 bases. V lost 1 base and J lost 5; bases outside the gene matches: 5. Germline V CDR1 and CDR2: SGHVS, FNYEAQ. The CDR3 consists of 16 residues. The CDR3 sequence is CASSLGLAGGTDEQYF. The CDR3 DNA reads TGTGCCAGCAGCTTAGGACTAGCGGGAGGAACCGACGAGCAGTACTTC.

Of note for this clone: Within the sample, other DNA sequences also encode this same CDR3. The chain carries TRBV27 and TRBJ1-1; weak D call: TRBD1 (6 bases). CDR1 is MNHEY and CDR2 is SMNVEV in the germline V gene (reference sequence). Trimming left V 4 bases short and J 5 bases short, with 8 bases between. This CDR3 comprises 12 residues. The CDR3, as DNA: TGTGCCAGCAGTTCCAGGGGAACTGAAGCTTTCTTT. It translates to CASSSRGTEAFF.

This rearrangement joins TRBV5-1 to TRBJ2-7, with TRBD1 identical over 9 bases. V trimming: 4 bases; J trimming: 4 bases; junction bases outside the gene matches: 12. Germline lookup yields CDR1 SGHRS and CDR2 YFSETQ. This CDR3 has 16 residues. CDR3 sequence (DNA): TGCGCCAGCAGCCCGAGCCCCACAGGGGGCGGTTACGAGCAGTACTTC. Translating gives CASSPSPTGGGYEQYF. The whole variable domain, remainder taken from reference TRBV5-1 and TRBJ2-7, is KAGVTQTPRYLIKTRGQQVTLSCSPISGHRSVSWYQQTPGQGLQFLFEYFSETQRNKGNFPGRFSGRQFSNSRSEMNVSTLELGDSALYLCASSPSPTGGGYEQYFGPGTRLTVT.

The CDR3 here is CASSLELAGNNEQFF. The CDR3 DNA is TGTGCCAGCAGCTTGGAATTAGCGGGGAACAATGAGCAGTTCTTC. The V gene is TRBV5-4, the J gene TRBJ2-1, with TRBD2 identical over 8 bases. This CDR3 region has 15 residues. With V trimmed by 0 bases and J by 5 bases, 4 bases remained unmatched. CDR1 and CDR2 from the germline V gene are SGHNT and YYREEE (reference sequence). Drawing the rest from reference TRBV5-4 and TRBJ2-1, the complete variable domain is ETGVTQSPTHLIKTRGQQVTLRCSSQSGHNTVSWYQQALGQGPQFIFQYYREEENGRGNFPPRFSGLQFPNYSSELNVNALELDDSALYLCASSLELAGNNEQFFGPGTRLTVL.

This chain connects TRBV5-4 to TRBJ2-2, with 8 bases matching TRBD2. V shed 6 bases and J 2 bases; nucleotides not matched to a gene: 6. Germline values: CDR1 SGHNT, CDR2 YYREEE (reference sequence). CDR3 size: 15 residues. The CDR3 region has the DNA TGTGCCAGCAAGATAGCGGGGACTAACACCGGGGAGCTGTTTTTT. It encodes CASKIAGTNTGELFF. Full variable domain (rest looked up from reference TRBV5-4 and TRBJ2-2): ETGVTQSPTHLIKTRGQQVTLRCSSQSGHNTVSWYQQALGQGPQFIFQYYREEENGRGNFPPRFSGLQFPNYSSELNVNALELDDSALYLCASKIAGTNTGELFFGEGSRLTVL.

The DNA of the CDR3 is TGCGCCAGCAGTGAGTCTTACAATCAGCCCCAGCATTTT. This gives the protein CASSESYNQPQHF. The chain uses TRBV10-2 and TRBJ1-5, with D hard to call. The germline gives CDR1 WSHSY, CDR2 SAAADI. This CDR3 spans 13 amino acids. Trimming shortened V by 0 bases and J by 3 bases, and 3 bases separated the two germline ends.

The V and J genes are TRBV7-8 and TRBJ2-1; D might be TRBD2 (5 bases). Trimming left V 5 bases short and J 1 base short, with 21 bases between. The germline CDR1 and CDR2 sequences are SGHVS and FQNEAQ. This CDR3 contains 18 residues. The CDR3 region has the DNA TGTGCCAGCAGCCCTGTTTCGAGAGCGGTATTATCCTACAATGAGCAGTTCTTC. This gives the protein CASSPVSRAVLSYNEQFF. Based on the CDR3 plus reference TRBV7-8 and TRBJ2-1, the full variable domain is GAGVSQSPRYKVAKRGQDVALRCDPISGHVSLFWYQQALGQGPEFLTYFQNEAQLDKSGLPSDRFFAERPEGSVSTLKIQRTQQEDSAVYLCASSPVSRAVLSYNEQFFGPGTRLTVL.

The chain links TRBV11-1 to TRBJ2-1, with 9 positions matching TRBD1. Germline loops: CDR1 SGHAT, CDR2 FQDESV (reference sequence). This CDR3 has 16 amino acids. The V segment lost 5 bases and the J segment 5 bases; nucleotides outside the gene matches: 10. This CDR3 reads CASSPSGTGLNNEQFF. The CDR3 nucleotides read TGTGCCAGCAGCCCATCTGGGACAGGGTTAAACAATGAGCAGTTCTTC.

The chain recombines TRBV7-9 with TRBJ2-7; TRBD2 might be the D (6 bases). Germline V gene data show CDR1 as SEHNR and CDR2 as FQNEAQ (reference sequence). The CDR3 sequence is 14 residues long. V gave up 5 bases and J gave up 4 bases, with 15 bases separating them. In nucleotides, the CDR3 is TGTGCCAGCAGCCCCCGGGACTTAGAGTACGAGCAGTACTTC. Protein: CASSPRDLEYEQYF. Complete variable domain (other parts from reference TRBV7-9 and TRBJ2-7): DTGVSQNPRHKITKRGQNVTFRCDPISEHNRLYWYRQTLGQGPEFLTYFQNEAQLEKSRLLSDRFSAERPKGSFSTLEIQRTEQGDSAMYLCASSPRDLEYEQYFGPGTRLTVT.

This chain uses TRBV19 with TRBJ2-7; D is possibly TRBD1 (6 bases). Deletions cut 5 bases from V and 6 bases from J, with 26 bases between. The CDR3 extends over 17 amino acids. Germline values: CDR1 LNHDA, CDR2 SQIVND (reference sequence). CDR3 region: CASSFDSQGQYSREQYF. The CDR3 DNA follows: TGTGCCAGTAGTTTTGATTCTCAAGGACAGTACTCTCGCGAGCAGTACTTC.

CDR3 nucleotides: TGTGCCTGGAATCTAATCGGGATCGGGGAGCTGTTTTTT. This codes for CAWNLIGIGELFF. V is TRBV30 and J is TRBJ2-2; tentatively, D is TRBD2 (5 bases). This CDR3 comprises 13 residues. CDR1 and CDR2 from the germline V gene are GTSNPN and SVGIG (reference sequence). V lost 4 bases and J 7 bases, leaving 13 bases between the germline ends.

The chain uses TRBV28 and TRBJ1-1; tentative D call: TRBD1 (5 bases). The germline V gene encodes CDR1 MDHEN and CDR2 SYDVKM. The CDR3 sequence is 12 residues long. Trimming shortened V by 2 bases and J by 12 bases, and 13 bases separated the two germline ends. This CDR3 is CASSLGQGRTFF. CDR3 coding DNA: TGTGCCAGCAGTTTAGGCCAGGGTCGCACTTTCTTT.

V and J are TRBV7-3 and TRBJ2-3; no firm D call. The germline V and J ends were trimmed by 2 bases and 3 bases, with 12 bases remaining between them. The CDR3 consists of 15 residues. Germline V gives CDR1 SGHTA, CDR2 FQGTGA. The CDR3 spells CASSLGPRGTDTQYF. The CDR3 DNA reads TGTGCCAGCAGCTTAGGCCCCCGAGGTACAGATACGCAGTATTTT. The complete variable domain, with remaining parts taken from reference TRBV7-3 and TRBJ2-3, reads GAGVSQTPSNKVTEKGKYVELRCDPISGHTALYWYRQSLGQGPEFLIYFQGTGAADDSGLPNDRFFAVRPEGSVSTLKIQRTERGDSAVYLCASSLGPRGTDTQYFGPGTRLTVL.

V is TRBV30 and J is TRBJ1-5; D gene unclear. V was pared by 1 base and J by 1 base, with 11 bases between. The CDR3 extends over 15 amino acids. Germline V gene lookup returns CDR1 GTSNPN and CDR2 SVGIG (reference sequence). The CDR3, as DNA: TGTGCCTGGAGTGGTGAGGGAAGGAGCAATCAGCCCCAGCATTTT. Protein: CAWSGEGRSNQPQHF.

This clone was observed a single time. This chain's CDR3 is CASRSHQGMINNEQFF. In DNA, the CDR3 is TGTGCCAGTAGGAGTCATCAGGGAATGATCAACAATGAGCAGTTCTTC. This rearrangement joins TRBV19 to TRBJ2-1, with D perhaps TRBD1 (5 bases). The CDR3 loop spans 16 amino acids. V lost 6 bases to trimming and J lost 5 bases, with 20 bases between them. Germline CDR1 and CDR2: LNHDA and SQIVND (reference sequence).

The rearrangement uses TRBV9 and TRBJ1-6; D call uncertain. Germline CDR1 and CDR2: SGDLS and YYNGEE. This CDR3 contains 13 residues. Trimming removed 1 base at V and 14 bases at J, with 13 bases between. The CDR3, as DNA: TGTGCCAGCAGCGTAAGCTACGCCTCATCCCTCCACTTT. Translation: CASSVSYASSLHF.

The chain combines TRBV7-9 with TRBJ2-7; 10 bases are shared with TRBD1. From germline, CDR1 is SEHNR and CDR2 FQNEAQ (reference sequence). There are 16 residues in the CDR3. The V and J ends lost 1 base and 3 bases, in that order; junction bases with no gene match: 6. CDR3 sequence: CASSLGGDRGIYEQYF. In nucleotides, the CDR3 is TGTGCCAGCAGCTTAGGAGGGGACAGGGGTATCTACGAGCAGTACTTC.

The rearrangement joins TRBV2 to TRBJ1-2; D gene uncertain. Looked up from germline, CDR1 is SNHLY and CDR2 is FYNNEI. The CDR3 has 13 residues. V shed 5 bases and J shed 8 bases, with 15 bases lying between them. Written as DNA, the CDR3 is TGTGCCAGCAGTCGGGAGCACGACATGGGCTACACCTTC. This translates into CASSREHDMGYTF.

The chain's CDR3 is CASSEATSGSASTDTQYF. CDR3 sequence (DNA): TGTGCCAGCAGTGAAGCGACTAGCGGGAGCGCTAGCACAGATACGCAGTATTTT. J is TRBJ2-3 and V is TRBV2; 12 bases align to TRBD2. The germline gives CDR1 SNHLY, CDR2 FYNNEI. This CDR3 is 18 amino acids long. The J segment lost 0 bases and the V segment lost 0 bases, leaving 4 bases of the junction unmatched.

This clone has just a few counts. V usage is TRBV5-4 and J usage is TRBJ2-5; 10 positions match TRBD2. Looked up from germline, CDR1 is SGHNT and CDR2 is YYREEE (reference sequence). The CDR3 is 15 residues long. The V gene end was trimmed by 4 bases and the J gene end by 4 bases; junction bases not matched to a gene: 7. The CDR3 here is CASSPSGRAGETQYF. CDR3 in DNA: TGTGCCAGCAGCCCCAGCGGGAGGGCCGGAGAGACCCAGTACTTC.

The chain combines TRBV7-6 with TRBJ1-5; TRBD1 matches at 7 bases. Germline CDR1 SGHVS, CDR2 FNYEAQ. Unmatched junction bases numbered 8, after V lost 5 bases and J lost 7 bases. The CDR3 runs 14 residues. This CDR3 reads CASSPGGLGQPQHF. The CDR3 DNA follows: TGTGCCAGCAGCCCAGGGGGGCTTGGGCAGCCCCAGCATTTT.